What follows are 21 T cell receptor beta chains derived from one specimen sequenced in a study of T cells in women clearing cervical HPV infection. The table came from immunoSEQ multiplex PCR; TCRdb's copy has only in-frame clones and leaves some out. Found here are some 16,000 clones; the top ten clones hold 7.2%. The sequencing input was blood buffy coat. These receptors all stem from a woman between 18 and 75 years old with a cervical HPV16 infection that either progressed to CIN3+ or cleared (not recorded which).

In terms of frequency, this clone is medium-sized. This CDR3 reads CASSQDQGSWETQYF. CDR3 DNA (partial): TGTGCCAGCAGCCAAGACCAAGGGTCCTGGGAGACC. This chain links TRBV14 with TRBJ2-5; D uncertain. The read ends 3 residues before the CDR3 terminus; that terminus is restored from the germline J gene. V lost 0 bases to trimming and J lost 5 bases, with 13 bases between them. This CDR3 region has 15 residues. Germline loops: CDR1 SGHDN, CDR2 FVKESK.

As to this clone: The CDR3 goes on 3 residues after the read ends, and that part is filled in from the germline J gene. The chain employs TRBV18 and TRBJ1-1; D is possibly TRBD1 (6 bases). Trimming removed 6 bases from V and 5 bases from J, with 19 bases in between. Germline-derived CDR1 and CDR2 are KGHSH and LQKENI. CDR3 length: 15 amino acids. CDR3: CASSLGGGSGTEAFF. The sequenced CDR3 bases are TGTGCCAGCTCCCTGGGGGGGGGCTCGGGGACTGAA.

The CDR3 loop reads CASSQPGGYEQYF. CDR3 bases read: TGTGCCAGCAGCCAACCGGGCGGGTACGAG. The chain links TRBV4-2 to TRBJ2-7; the D gene is possibly TRBD2 (5 bases). The read halts 3 residues ahead of the CDR3 end, with the missing end drawn from the germline J gene. V gave up 2 bases and J gave up 4 bases, with 9 bases separating them. CDR3 length equals 13 residues. Per the germline V gene, CDR1 is LGHNA and CDR2 is YNFKEQ.

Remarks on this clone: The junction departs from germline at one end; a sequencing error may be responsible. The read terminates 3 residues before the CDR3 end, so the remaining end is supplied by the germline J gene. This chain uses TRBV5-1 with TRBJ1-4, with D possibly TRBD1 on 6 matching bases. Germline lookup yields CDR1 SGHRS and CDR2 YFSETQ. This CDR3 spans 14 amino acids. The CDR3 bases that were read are TGCGCCAGCAGCACCGGACAGAGTAATAAAAAA. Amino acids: CASSTGQSNKK. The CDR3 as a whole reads CASSTGQSNKKLFF.

CDR3 DNA (partial): TGTGCCAGTAGTGCGGACAGGCTGAACACTGAA. It translates to CASSADRLNTE. In full, the CDR3 reads CASSADRLNTEAFF. This chain links TRBV19 with TRBJ1-1, with 7 bases identical to TRBD1. The DNA ends 3 residues before the CDR3 does, and the rest of the CDR3 is filled in from the germline J gene. The CDR3 runs 14 residues. The V gene end was trimmed by 5 bases and the J gene end by 0 bases; junction bases not matched to a gene: 3. Germline CDR1 LNHDA, CDR2 SQIVND (reference sequence). Complete variable domain (other parts from reference TRBV19 and TRBJ1-1): DGGITQSPKYLFRKEGQNVTLSCEQNLNHDAMYWYRQDPGQGLRLIYYSQIVNDFQKGDIAEGYSVSREKKESFPLTVTSAQKNPTAFYLCASSADRLNTEAFFGQGTRLTVV.

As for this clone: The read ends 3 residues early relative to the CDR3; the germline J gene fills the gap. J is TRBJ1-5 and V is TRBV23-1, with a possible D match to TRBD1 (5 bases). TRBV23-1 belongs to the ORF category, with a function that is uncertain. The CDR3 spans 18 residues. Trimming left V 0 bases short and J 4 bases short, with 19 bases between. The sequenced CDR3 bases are TGCGCCAGCAGTCAATCAGGGCGGAGGGGTGAGAGGAATCAGCCC. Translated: CASSQSGRRGERNQP. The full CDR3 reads CASSQSGRRGERNQPQHF.

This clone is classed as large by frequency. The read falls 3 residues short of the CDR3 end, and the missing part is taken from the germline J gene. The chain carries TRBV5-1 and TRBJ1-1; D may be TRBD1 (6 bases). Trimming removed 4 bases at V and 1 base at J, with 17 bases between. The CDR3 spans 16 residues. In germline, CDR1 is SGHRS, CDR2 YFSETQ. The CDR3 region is CASSLDDRRENTEAFF. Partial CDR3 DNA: TGCGCCAGCAGCCTCGACGACAGGAGGGAGAACACTGAA.

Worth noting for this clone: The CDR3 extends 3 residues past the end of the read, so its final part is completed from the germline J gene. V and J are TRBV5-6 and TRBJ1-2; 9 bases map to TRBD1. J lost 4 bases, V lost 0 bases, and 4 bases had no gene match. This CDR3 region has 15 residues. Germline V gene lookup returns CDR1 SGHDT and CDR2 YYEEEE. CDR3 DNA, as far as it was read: TGTGCCAGCAGCTTGGGCCGGGACAGGGTCTATGGC. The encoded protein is CASSLGRDRVYG. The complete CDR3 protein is CASSLGRDRVYGYTF.

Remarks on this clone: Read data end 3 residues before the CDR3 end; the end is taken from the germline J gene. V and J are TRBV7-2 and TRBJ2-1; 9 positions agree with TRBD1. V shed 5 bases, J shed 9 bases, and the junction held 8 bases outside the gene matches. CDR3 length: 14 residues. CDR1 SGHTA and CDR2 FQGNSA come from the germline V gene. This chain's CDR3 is CASSLGTGYREQFF. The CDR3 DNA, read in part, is TGTGCCAGCAGCCTAGGGACAGGGTATCGTGAG.

CDR3 DNA (partial): TGTGCCAGTAGTAAGACAGGGTACAATCAGCCC. Protein: CASSKTGYNQP. The entire CDR3 protein is CASSKTGYNQPQHF. The chain is built from TRBV19 and TRBJ1-5, with TRBD1 matching over 7 bases. From the germline J gene comes the end of the CDR3, since the read stops 3 residues before it. CDR1 LNHDA and CDR2 SQIVND come from the germline V gene (reference sequence). The V segment lost 4 bases and the J segment 3 bases; nucleotides outside the gene matches: 3. The CDR3 covers 14 residues.

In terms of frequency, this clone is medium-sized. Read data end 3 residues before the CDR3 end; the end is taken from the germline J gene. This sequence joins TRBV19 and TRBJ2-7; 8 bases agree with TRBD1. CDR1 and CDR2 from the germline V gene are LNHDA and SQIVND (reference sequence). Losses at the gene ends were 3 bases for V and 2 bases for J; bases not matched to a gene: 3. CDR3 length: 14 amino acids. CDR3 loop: CASSMGQVAYEQYF. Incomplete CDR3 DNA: TGTGCCAGTAGTATGGGACAGGTGGCCTACGAG.

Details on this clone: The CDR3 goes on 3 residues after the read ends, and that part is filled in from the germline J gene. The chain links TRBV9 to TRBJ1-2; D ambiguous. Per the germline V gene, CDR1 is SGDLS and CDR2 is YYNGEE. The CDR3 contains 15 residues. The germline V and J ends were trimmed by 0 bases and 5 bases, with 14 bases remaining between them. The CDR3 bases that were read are TGTGCCAGCAGCGTAGATAAGCGAGAAGTTTATGGC. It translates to CASSVDKREVYG. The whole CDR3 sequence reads CASSVDKREVYGYTF.

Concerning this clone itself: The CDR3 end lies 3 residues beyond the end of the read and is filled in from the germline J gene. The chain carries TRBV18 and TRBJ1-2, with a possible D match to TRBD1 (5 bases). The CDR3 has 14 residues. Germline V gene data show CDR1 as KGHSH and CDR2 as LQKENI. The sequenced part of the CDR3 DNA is TGTGCCAGCTCACCATCCAGGGAAAGGATAGGC. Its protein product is CASSPSRERIG. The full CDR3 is CASSPSRERIGYTF. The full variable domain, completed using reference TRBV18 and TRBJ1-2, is NAGVMQNPRHLVRRRGQEARLRCSPMKGHSHVYWYRQLPEEGLKFMVYLQKENIIDESGMPKERFSAEFPKEGPSILRIQQVVRGDSAAYFCASSPSRERIGYTFGSGTRLTVV.

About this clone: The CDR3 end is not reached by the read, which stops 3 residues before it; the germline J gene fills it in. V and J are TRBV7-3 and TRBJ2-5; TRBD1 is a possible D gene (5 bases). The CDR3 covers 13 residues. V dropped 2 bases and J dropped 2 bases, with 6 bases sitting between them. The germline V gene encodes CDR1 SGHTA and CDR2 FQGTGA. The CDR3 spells CASSLDRQETQYF. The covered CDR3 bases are TGTGCCAGCAGCTTAGACAGACAAGAGACC.

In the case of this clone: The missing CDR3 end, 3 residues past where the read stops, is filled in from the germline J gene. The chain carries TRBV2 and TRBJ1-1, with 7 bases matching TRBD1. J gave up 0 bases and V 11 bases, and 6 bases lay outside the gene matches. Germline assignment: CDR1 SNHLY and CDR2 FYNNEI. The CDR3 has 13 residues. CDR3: CALAGTVNTEAFF. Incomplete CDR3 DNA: TGTGCCTTAGCCGGGACAGTGAACACTGAA.

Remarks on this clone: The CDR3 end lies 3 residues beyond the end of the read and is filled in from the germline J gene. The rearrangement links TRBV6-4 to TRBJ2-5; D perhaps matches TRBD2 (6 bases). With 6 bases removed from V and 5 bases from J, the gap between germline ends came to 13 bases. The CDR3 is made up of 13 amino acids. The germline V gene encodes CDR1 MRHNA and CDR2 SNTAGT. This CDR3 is CASSDSGLETQYF. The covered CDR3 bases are TGTGCCAGCAGCGACAGCGGGCTGGAGACC.

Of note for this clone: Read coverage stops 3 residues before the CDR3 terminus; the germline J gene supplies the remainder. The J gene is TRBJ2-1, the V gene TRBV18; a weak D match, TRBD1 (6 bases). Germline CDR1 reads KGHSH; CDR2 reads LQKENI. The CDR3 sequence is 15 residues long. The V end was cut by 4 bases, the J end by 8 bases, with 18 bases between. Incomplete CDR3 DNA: TGTGCCAGCTCACAGGGGGACCCGCCTGGGGATGAG. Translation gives CASSQGDPPGDE. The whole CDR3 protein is CASSQGDPPGDEQFF.

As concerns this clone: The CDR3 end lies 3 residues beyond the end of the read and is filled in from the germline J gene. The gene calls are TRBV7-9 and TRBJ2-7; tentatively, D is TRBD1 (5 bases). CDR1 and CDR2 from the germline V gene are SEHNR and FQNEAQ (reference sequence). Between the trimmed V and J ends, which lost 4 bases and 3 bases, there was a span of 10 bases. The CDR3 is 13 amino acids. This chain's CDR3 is CASSSDTFYEQYF. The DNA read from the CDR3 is TGTGCCAGCAGCTCGGACACCTTCTACGAG.

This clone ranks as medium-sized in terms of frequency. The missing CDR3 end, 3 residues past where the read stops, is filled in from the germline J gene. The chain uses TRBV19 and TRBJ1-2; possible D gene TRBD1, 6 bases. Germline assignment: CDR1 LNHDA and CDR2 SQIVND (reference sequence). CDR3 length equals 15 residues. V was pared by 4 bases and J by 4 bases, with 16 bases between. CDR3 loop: CASSTSTGFSYGYTF. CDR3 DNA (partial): TGTGCCAGTAGTACCTCCACAGGGTTCTCCTATGGC.

CDR3 residues: CASTLLATNEKLFF. The part of the CDR3 DNA that was read is TGTGCCAGCACCCTCCTTGCAACTAATGAAAAA. The chain is built from TRBV2 and TRBJ1-4, with D uncertain. The CDR3 goes on 3 residues after the read ends, and that part is filled in from the germline J gene. Trimming pared 7 bases from V and 0 bases from J, leaving 9 bases between. The CDR3 extends over 14 amino acids. The germline V gene has CDR1 SNHLY and CDR2 FYNNEI.

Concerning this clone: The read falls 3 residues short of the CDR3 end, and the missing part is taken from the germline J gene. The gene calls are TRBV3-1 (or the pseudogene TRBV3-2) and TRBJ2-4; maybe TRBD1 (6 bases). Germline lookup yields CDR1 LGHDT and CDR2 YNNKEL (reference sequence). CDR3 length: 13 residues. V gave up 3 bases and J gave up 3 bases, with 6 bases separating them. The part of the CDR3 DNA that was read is TGTGCCAGCAGCCAGGACAGCAAAAACATT. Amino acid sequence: CASSQDSKNI. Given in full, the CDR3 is CASSQDSKNIQYF.